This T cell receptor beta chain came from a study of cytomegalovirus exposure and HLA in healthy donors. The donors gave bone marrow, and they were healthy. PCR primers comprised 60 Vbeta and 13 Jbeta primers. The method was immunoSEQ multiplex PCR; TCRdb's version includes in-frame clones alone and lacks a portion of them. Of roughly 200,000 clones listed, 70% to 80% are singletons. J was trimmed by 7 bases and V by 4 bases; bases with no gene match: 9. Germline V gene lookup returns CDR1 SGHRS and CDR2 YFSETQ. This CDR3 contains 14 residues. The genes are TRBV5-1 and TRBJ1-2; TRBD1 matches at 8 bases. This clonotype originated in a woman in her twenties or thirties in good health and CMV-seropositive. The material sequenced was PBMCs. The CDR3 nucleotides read TGCGCCAGCAGCCCCGGACAGGGATTAGGTGGCTACACCTTC. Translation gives CASSPGQGLGGYTF.